These 27 T cell receptor beta chains originate from one sample sequenced in a study of molecular identifiers for immune sequencing clone quantification. One entry per CDR3 protein, called by TCRdb with MiXCR from the PCR reads. In the table there are about 640,000 distinct CDR3 sequences, around 20% of which are singletons. The sample consisted of naive CD8+ T cells from blood, with Jurkat cell RNA spiked in. Subset described: FACS-sorted CD8+CD4-CCR7+CD45RA+ naive T cells. The receptors here all came from a human donor in good health. Some libraries in this study had Jurkat cell RNA spiked in.

Comment on this clonotype: It may be a read error: a sequence one base away is much more abundant. The chain joins TRBV5-6 to TRBJ2-7, with D perhaps matching TRBD1 or TRBD2 (5 bases each). CDR1 and CDR2 from the germline V gene are SGHDT and YYEEEE. The CDR3 has 11 residues. The CDR3 DNA follows: TGTGCCAGCAGCCAGGGACCGGAAGAGTCCTTC. It codes for CASSQGPEESF.

Ten or more counts support this clonotype. The CDR3: CASSRDYNEQYF. In DNA, the CDR3 is TGTGCCAGCAGCAGGGACTACAACGAGCAGTACTTC. The chain recombines TRBV9 with TRBJ2-7; TRBD2 matches 7 bases. This CDR3 spans 12 amino acids. CDR1 is SGDLS and CDR2 is YYNGEE in the germline V gene. V lost 4 bases and J lost 5; bases outside the gene matches: 3.

This clonotype has a count of ten or more. The chain joins TRBV2 to TRBJ2-7, with D perhaps being TRBD1 or TRBD2 (6 bases each). The CDR3 extends over 14 amino acids. Germline CDR1 and CDR2: SNHLY and FYNNEI. The V and J ends lost 6 bases and 3 bases respectively, with 15 bases between them. CDR3 nucleotide sequence: TGTGCCAGCAGGGGCCTCGGGGGCGTCTACGAGCAGTACTTC. Translated, it gives CASRGLGGVYEQYF.

The table lists this clonotype with many counts. The V call is TRBV20-1, the J call TRBJ2-3; 9 nucleotides line up with TRBD2. This CDR3 has 15 residues. Germline CDR1 is DFQATT and CDR2 is SNEGSKA (reference sequence). The junction had 8 bases not matched to a gene; V was cut back by 3 bases and J by 4 bases. Written as DNA, the CDR3 is TGCAGTGCTAGGCTGGCGGGAGGGGGGGCAGATACGCAGTATTTT. Translated: CSARLAGGGADTQYF.

Of note for this clonotype: With a much larger clone just one base away, this may be a read error. V is TRBV15 and J is TRBJ1-3; D remains ambiguous. Trimming took 5 bases from V and 4 from J, leaving 15 bases between them. This CDR3 is 15 amino acids long. From germline, CDR1 is LNHNV and CDR2 YYDKDF (reference sequence). CDR3 loop: CATSRENLDGNTIYF. The DNA for the CDR3 is TGTGCCACCAGCCGTGAGAACCTAGACGGAAACACCATATATTTT.

The chain uses TRBV7-2 and TRBJ2-7; 10 nucleotides align to TRBD2. After removal of 1 base from V and 3 bases from J, the junction contained 3 bases not matched to a gene. Germline-derived CDR1 and CDR2 are SGHTA and FQGNSA. The CDR3 length is 15 residues. The CDR3 nucleotides read TGTGCCAGCAGCTTAGGGACTAGCGGAATCTACGAGCAGTACTTC. Encoded protein: CASSLGTSGIYEQYF.

The J gene is TRBJ1-1, the V gene TRBV18; a possible D gene is TRBD1 (6 bases). The CDR3 sequence is 14 residues long. The V gene lost 3 bases and the J gene lost 0 bases, with 8 bases spanning the gap. From germline, CDR1 is KGHSH and CDR2 LQKENI. The CDR3 region is CASSPKGVNTEAFF. The CDR3 DNA sequence: TGTGCCAGCTCACCGAAGGGGGTGAACACTGAAGCTTTCTTT.

This clonotype was picked up many times. The V gene is TRBV10-3, the J gene TRBJ2-7; D assignment may be TRBD1 or TRBD2 (5 bases each). V was clipped by 7 bases and J by 2 bases, with 12 bases between them. The CDR3 sequence is 13 residues long. Germline V lookup: CDR1 ENHRY, CDR2 SYGVKD. CDR3 sequence reads: CAITRDAAYEQYF. The CDR3 region has the DNA TGTGCCATCACCAGGGACGCCGCCTACGAGCAGTACTTC.

This clonotype was seen many times. V usage is TRBV2 and J usage is TRBJ2-7; D might be TRBD2 (5 bases). The V end was cut by 3 bases, the J end by 0 bases, with 9 bases between. CDR1 SNHLY and CDR2 FYNNEI come from the germline V gene. The CDR3 is made up of 14 amino acids. CDR3 residues: CASSELGSSYEQYF. The CDR3 DNA reads TGTGCCAGCAGTGAGCTTGGGAGCTCCTACGAGCAGTACTTC.

This clonotype has only one observation. This could be a read error, since a much larger clone is one nucleotide away. The chain employs TRBV29-1 and TRBJ2-1, with a possible D match to TRBD1 (5 bases). V was trimmed by 4 bases and J by 12 bases, leaving 16 bases between them. Germline V gene data show CDR1 as SQVTM and CDR2 as ANQGSEA. The CDR3 totals 12 residues. CDR3 coding DNA: TGCAGCGTTGCGAGCAGGGTAGATGGGCAGTTCTTC. It is translated as CSVASRVDGQFF.

This clonotype was detected a few times. The rearrangement joins TRBV7-6 to TRBJ2-3; D is perhaps TRBD2 (5 bases). Germline-derived CDR1 and CDR2 are SGHVS and FNYEAQ. This CDR3 region has 17 residues. The V and J ends lost 3 bases and 3 bases respectively, with 19 bases between them. CDR3 residues: CASSLEAVASLTDTQYF. CDR3 coding DNA: TGTGCCAGCAGCTTGGAAGCGGTAGCCTCTCTGACAGATACGCAGTATTTT.

The V and J genes are TRBV4-3 and TRBJ1-2; D is perhaps TRBD1 (5 bases). CDR3 length: 14 residues. Per germline, CDR1 LGHNA and CDR2 YSLEER. The V end lost 0 bases, the J end lost 7 bases, and 12 bases lay between the germline ends. CDR3 nucleotide sequence: TGCGCCAGCAGCCAAGATCTCTCAGGGCCTGGCTACACCTTC. Protein: CASSQDLSGPGYTF.

There are many counts of this clonotype. This sequence joins TRBV12-3 or TRBV12-4 and TRBJ2-3; a possible D gene is TRBD2 (6 bases). The CDR3 is made up of 15 amino acids. V lost 5 bases to trimming and J lost 2 bases, with 14 bases between them. The CDR3 nucleotides read TGTGCCAGCAGTCTGGGGACTTCCACCACAGATACGCAGTATTTT. It translates to CASSLGTSTTDTQYF.

This clonotype appeared many times. The chain employs TRBV2 and TRBJ1-5; D is undetermined. Trimming pared 11 bases from V and 3 bases from J, leaving 2 bases between. The germline CDR1 and CDR2 sequences are SNHLY and FYNNEI. This CDR3 has 9 amino acids. CDR3 protein: CAHNQPQHF. CDR3 DNA: TGTGCCCACAATCAGCCCCAGCATTTT.

This clonotype appeared a few times. One junction end disagrees with the germline gene, perhaps due to a read error. J is TRBJ2-7 and V is TRBV30, with 9 bases aligning to TRBD1. This CDR3 has 13 residues. In germline, CDR1 is GTSNPN, CDR2 SVGIG (reference sequence). The CDR3 is CAWTWTGAGEQYF. CDR3 nucleotide sequence: TGTGCTTGGACGTGGACAGGGGCCGGCGAGCAGTACTTC.

This clonotype has more than one count but fewer than ten. With a much larger clone just one base away, this may be a read error. The gene calls are TRBV2 and TRBJ1-5; D is possibly TRBD1 (6 bases). The CDR3 extends over 14 amino acids. The germline V gene has CDR1 SNHLY and CDR2 FYNNEI. CDR3 nucleotide sequence: TGTGCCAGCAGTCGAGGACAGTTATATCAGCCCCGGCATTTT. This translates into CASSRGQLYQPRHF.

The chain joins TRBV5-1 to TRBJ1-2; possibly TRBD1 for D (6 bases). Germline lookup yields CDR1 SGHRS and CDR2 YFSETQ. The CDR3 is 15 residues long. V dropped 4 bases and J dropped 12 bases, with 25 bases sitting between them. The CDR3 loop is CASSTDWTDGVRHTF. CDR3 nucleotides: TGCGCCAGCAGCACCGACTGGACAGACGGGGTACGCCACACCTTC.

Regarding this clonotype: A read error is possible here, since a much larger clone lies one base away. The chain combines TRBV7-8 with TRBJ2-7; D uncertain. CDR3 size: 16 residues. Germline V lookup: CDR1 SGHVS, CDR2 FQNEAQ. CDR3 amino acids: CASSFVLTSLSYERYF. CDR3 nucleotides: TGTGCCAGCAGCTTTGTACTGACCTCCCTCTCCTACGAGCGGTACTTC.

Worth noting for this clonotype: One end of the junction fails to match germline, which may point to a read error. The genes are TRBV6-5 and TRBJ2-7; maybe TRBD2 (5 bases). Germline V gene lookup returns CDR1 MNHEY and CDR2 SVGAGI. This CDR3 has 12 residues. DNA of the CDR3: TGTGCCAGCAGATCTAGCTCCTACGAGCGGTACTTC. This sequence encodes CASRSSSYERYF.

The V call is TRBV19, the J call TRBJ1-5; no definite D call. The CDR3 has 15 amino acids. Trimming took 3 bases from V and 0 from J, leaving 9 bases between them. Germline loops: CDR1 LNHDA, CDR2 SQIVND (reference sequence). The DNA of the CDR3 is TGTGCCAGTAGTATGGAAACGGATAGCAATCAGCCCCAGCATTTT. Its protein product is CASSMETDSNQPQHF.

Ten or more counts support this clonotype. The chain links TRBV7-9 to TRBJ2-7, with TRBD2 matching over 11 bases. This CDR3 is built from 16 residues. Germline CDR1 reads SEHNR; CDR2 reads FQNEAQ (reference sequence). V gave up 4 bases and J gave up 0 bases; unmatched junction bases: 5. The CDR3 DNA sequence: TGTGCCAGCAGCTCACCGGGACTAGCGGTCTCCTACGAGCAGTACTTC. Encoded protein: CASSSPGLAVSYEQYF.

With regard to this clonotype: Since a much larger clone is just one base distant, this may be a read error. This chain connects TRBV27 to TRBJ1-1; D gene unclear. Looked up from germline, CDR1 is MNHEY and CDR2 is SMNVEV (reference sequence). This CDR3 has 14 residues. CDR3 protein: CASSFNPSNTEALF. The CDR3 DNA sequence: TGTGCCAGCAGTTTCAACCCCAGTAACACTGAAGCTCTCTTT.

This clonotype showed up many times. The chain links TRBV9 to TRBJ2-3; D is undetermined. This CDR3 contains 15 residues. V was shortened by 3 bases and J by 0 bases, with 11 bases between the two germline ends. The germline CDR1 and CDR2 sequences are SGDLS and YYNGEE. The CDR3 region has the DNA TGTGCCAGCAGCGATGACTGGGCCAGCACAGATACGCAGTATTTT. It translates to CASSDDWASTDTQYF.

There are a few counts of this clonotype. This chain links TRBV19 with TRBJ1-1; D call uncertain. CDR1 LNHDA and CDR2 SQIVND come from the germline V gene (reference sequence). The CDR3 is 13 amino acids. V was pared by 2 bases and J by 0 bases, with 4 bases between. In DNA form, the CDR3 reads TGTGCCAGTAGTATACTAATGAACACTGAAGCTTTCTTT. This gives the protein CASSILMNTEAFF.

Concerning this clonotype: This may arise from a read error, as a much more abundant clone is one base away. The gene calls are TRBV28 and TRBJ2-7; the D gene is possibly TRBD1 (6 bases). The germline CDR1 and CDR2 sequences are MDHEN and SYDVKM. The CDR3 spans 15 residues. The CDR3 nucleotides read TGTGCCAGCAGTTCGGACAGCGCCTCTTCCTACGAGCAGCACTTC. It codes for CASSSDSASSYEQHF. The full variable domain, its missing parts supplied by reference TRBV28 and TRBJ2-7, is DVKVTQSSRYLVKRTGEKVFLECVQDMDHENMFWYRQDPGLGLRLIYFSYDVKMKEKGDIPEGYSVSREKKERFSLILESASTNQTSMYLCASSSDSASSYEQHFGPGTRLTVT.

This clonotype was counted many times. The chain couples TRBV29-1 to TRBJ2-7; maybe TRBD1 (6 bases). The CDR3 sequence is 11 residues long. Germline V gene lookup returns CDR1 SQVTM and CDR2 ANQGSEA. V was cut by 5 bases and J by 4 bases, with 9 bases left in between. CDR3 sequence (DNA): TGCAGCGTTAGACAGGAGTACGAGCAGTACTTC. It encodes CSVRQEYEQYF.

This clonotype was seen at least ten times. The chain combines TRBV7-6 with TRBJ1-5; 11 positions match TRBD1. Germline lookup yields CDR1 SGHVS and CDR2 FNYEAQ. The CDR3 runs 18 residues. The V and J ends lost 1 base and 1 base, in that order; junction bases with no gene match: 6. The CDR3 region has the DNA TGTGCCAGCAGCTTAGAACTAGGACAGGGGGCAAGCAATCAGCCCCAGCATTTT. Amino acids: CASSLELGQGASNQPQHF.